This entry describes one T cell receptor beta chain. Several immunoSEQ plates received, in even portions, the genomic DNA of each subset. Data came from immunoSEQ multiplex PCR; TCRdb stores just in-frame clones and leaves some out. The sample includes 97,000 or so clones, roughly 45% of them seen just once. The sample originates from a study of shared clonotypes between healthy human individuals. V lost 7 bases, J lost 4 bases, and 13 bases lay in between. There are 13 residues in the CDR3. Germline CDR1 MDHEN, CDR2 SYDVKM. Material: PBMCs. The TCR originated in a middle-aged woman in good health. Some clones in this sample may be carry-over from other donors' samples. The chain carries TRBV28 and TRBJ1-2; perhaps TRBD1 as D (5 bases). The CDR3 loop is CASTGRARYGYTF. The CDR3 DNA is TGTGCCAGCACGGGCAGGGCCCGCTATGGCTACACCTTC.